The present T cell receptor (beta chain) was sequenced within a study of blood T cell repertoires in COVID-19 (dated by TCRdb to the early 2020s). Turning to the overall study: Samples covering the acute and convalescent phases of COVID-19 were provided by collaborators in the United States, Italy and Spain. The material from the prospective study consisted of cDNA or gDNA derived from T cells, B-cell-depleted T cells, or PBMCs. The dataset comprised deeply sampled blood TCRbeta repertoires from subjects exposed to, actively infected with, or recovered from COVID-19. The repertoires were made available in a free public database intended to serve as a resource for research on the immune response to SARS-CoV-2. The samples were drawn from two sources: the first 160 participants of the ongoing ImmuneRACE study, and 1,000 to 1,500 subjects contributed by 6 global collaborators. Nearly every sample came with metadata listing a de-identified subject ID, COVID-19 status, age in years and sex. Where HLA class I and class II types were available, the types were taken from metadata supplied by the sample provider, not from assay-based typing. Here is what the overall study found, with its caveats: The amount of clinical and demographic metadata varied by source and participant and was provided uncurated.

This clone was seen more than once but under ten times. No cognate antigen has been identified for it. No clone much larger than this one lies a single base away; base qualities are absent. Each collaborating institution followed its own protocols to collect whole blood in K2EDTA tubes. For TCRbeta analysis, collaborator samples were shipped as frozen whole blood, as isolated PBMCs, or as DNA extracted from either sample type. TCRbeta CDR3 regions were amplified from genomic DNA by means of the immunoSEQ Assay, a bias-controlled multiplex PCR. The original pipeline was this. The number of nucleated cells in each sample was estimated from the amplification of reference gene primers within the assay. Sequence reads were collapsed and filtered to measure the absolute abundance of every unique TCRbeta CDR3 rearrangement. For each sample, productive Simpson clonality was calculated as the square root of Simpson's diversity index across productive rearrangements. TCRdb limited this immuneACCESS table to in-frame rearrangements with V and J called. A share of clones is missing; checked studies link under half to unresolved V genes, and the rest is unexplained. The V and J calls and clone size were taken over from that table, and D and trimming were inferred from the DNA. The sample table records around 160,000 clones; just under 85% of these occur just once. Of the sample, about 3% falls within the top ten clones.

Sequenced: peripheral blood. The origin of this receptor is a woman aged 40-49 years with active or convalescent COVID-19.

The nucleotides read TGTGCCAGCAGTGATGGCAGGGGGTACGAGCAGTACTTC. Translated, this gives CASSDGRGYEQYF. Recombination joined TRBV27 with TRBJ2-7, with 7 junctional bases fitting TRBD1. The germline V gene (reference sequence) gives CDR1 as MNHEY and CDR2 as SMNVEV. The CDR3 spans 13 residues, from the cysteine through the phenylalanine. Only the CDR3 DNA is retained, 39 bases long and in frame from the first base. The junction shows trimming of 5 bases on V and 4 bases on J, and the gene matches do not reach 5 bases of it.